These 7 T cell receptor beta chains were all obtained from the same sample, sequenced in a study of T cell responses to AZD1222 COVID-19 vaccine. Data came from immunoSEQ multiplex PCR; TCRdb stores just in-frame clones and leaves some out. The sample yields 150,000 or so clones, approximately 94% seen once. This specimen consisted of peripheral blood, obtained 28 days after the second AZD1222 dose. These receptors all come from an adult who received the AZD1222 COVID-19 vaccine.

The chain carries TRBV30 and TRBJ2-3; 9 bases are a match to TRBD2. Germline lookup yields CDR1 GTSNPN and CDR2 SVGIG (reference sequence). The length of the CDR3 is 17 residues. V was clipped by 3 bases and J by 5 bases; unmatched bases: 15. CDR3 residues: CAWSLEVAGARGDTQYF. The CDR3 DNA is TGTGCCTGGAGCCTGGAGGTAGCGGGAGCTCGTGGAGATACGCAGTATTTT.

The chain links TRBV27 to TRBJ2-7; D remains ambiguous. Germline lookup yields CDR1 MNHEY and CDR2 SMNVEV (reference sequence). V lost 0 bases and J 0 bases, leaving 12 bases between the germline ends. The CDR3 totals 16 residues. CDR3 nucleotide sequence: TGTGCCAGCAGTTTATCGGCACAGACGAGCTCCTACGAGCAGTACTTC. Its translation is CASSLSAQTSSYEQYF.

The chain links TRBV7-8 to TRBJ2-7; 8 nucleotides match TRBD2. This CDR3 region has 15 residues. With V trimmed by 1 base and J by 1 base, 3 bases remained unmatched. CDR1 is SGHVS, CDR2 FQNEAQ, per germline. CDR3 sequence reads: CASSLGREVSYEQYF. The CDR3, as DNA: TGTGCCAGCAGCTTAGGGCGGGAGGTTTCCTACGAGCAGTACTTC.

The chain links TRBV29-1 to TRBJ1-1; the D is unclear. V lost 3 bases and J 3 bases, leaving 14 bases between the germline ends. The CDR3 runs 14 residues. Germline assignment: CDR1 SQVTM and CDR2 ANQGSEA. CDR3 sequence reads: CSVELQGRDTEAFF. In DNA, the CDR3 is TGCAGCGTTGAGCTACAAGGGAGGGACACTGAAGCTTTCTTT.

The V gene is TRBV5-4, the J gene TRBJ2-7; D may be TRBD1 (5 bases). V was cut by 1 base and J by 1 base, with 9 bases left in between. The germline V gene encodes CDR1 SGHNT and CDR2 YYREEE (reference sequence). The CDR3 is 14 amino acids. The CDR3 DNA sequence: TGTGCCAGCAGCTTGACAGGTCCTTCCTACGAGCAGTACTTC. Translating gives CASSLTGPSYEQYF.

J is TRBJ2-2 and V is TRBV5-1; TRBD1 aligns across 7 bases. Trimming removed 7 bases from V and 7 bases from J; junction bases left unmatched: 10. The CDR3 sequence is 14 residues long. Germline CDR1 is SGHRS and CDR2 is YFSETQ. As DNA, the CDR3 is TGCGCCAGCGGACATCGACAGGGAGACGGGGAGCTGTTTTTT. The encoded protein is CASGHRQGDGELFF.

The CDR3 nucleotides read TGTGCCAGTAGTGGCCAGGGTAATAATTCACCCCTCCACTTT. This codes for CASSGQGNNSPLHF. The chain joins TRBV19 to TRBJ1-6, with a possible D match to TRBD1 (5 bases). Germline V gene lookup returns CDR1 LNHDA and CDR2 SQIVND (reference sequence). The CDR3 extends over 14 amino acids. The V end lost 5 bases, the J end lost 5 bases, and 10 bases lay between the germline ends. Full variable domain (remainder filled in from reference TRBV19 and TRBJ1-6): DGGITQSPKYLFRKEGQNVTLSCEQNLNHDAMYWYRQDPGQGLRLIYYSQIVNDFQKGDIAEGYSVSREKKESFPLTVTSAQKNPTAFYLCASSGQGNNSPLHFGNGTRLTVT.